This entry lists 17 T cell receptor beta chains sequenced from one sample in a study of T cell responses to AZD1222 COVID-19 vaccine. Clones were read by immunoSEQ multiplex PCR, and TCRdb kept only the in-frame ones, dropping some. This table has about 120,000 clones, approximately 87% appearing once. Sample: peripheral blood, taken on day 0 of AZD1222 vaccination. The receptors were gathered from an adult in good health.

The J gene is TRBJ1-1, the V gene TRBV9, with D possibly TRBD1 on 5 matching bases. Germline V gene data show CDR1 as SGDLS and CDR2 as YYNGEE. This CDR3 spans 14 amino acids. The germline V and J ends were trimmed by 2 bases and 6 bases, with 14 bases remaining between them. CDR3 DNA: TGTGCCAGCAGCGTCTCCCTGGGGGGGGCTGAAGCTTTCTTT. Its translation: CASSVSLGGAEAFF. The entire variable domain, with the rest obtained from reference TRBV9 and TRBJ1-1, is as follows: DSGVTQTPKHLITATGQRVTLRCSPRSGDLSVYWYQQSLDQGLQFLIQYYNGEERAKGNILERFSAQQFPDLHSELNLSSLELGDSALYFCASSVSLGGAEAFFGQGTRLTVV.

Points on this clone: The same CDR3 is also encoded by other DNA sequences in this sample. CDR3 sequence reads: CASRGDSTDTQYF. Written as DNA, the CDR3 is TGTGCCAGCAGGGGGGACAGCACAGATACGCAGTATTTT. The V gene is TRBV12-3 or TRBV12-4, the J gene TRBJ2-3, with D perhaps assigned TRBD1 or TRBD2 (5 bases each). V was clipped by 6 bases and J by 0 bases, with 7 bases between them. The CDR3 has 13 residues.

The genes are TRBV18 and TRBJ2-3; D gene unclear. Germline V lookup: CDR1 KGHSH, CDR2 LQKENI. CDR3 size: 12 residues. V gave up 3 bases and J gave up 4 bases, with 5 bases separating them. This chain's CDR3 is CASSPMSDTQYF. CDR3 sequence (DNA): TGTGCCAGCTCACCGATGTCAGATACGCAGTATTTT. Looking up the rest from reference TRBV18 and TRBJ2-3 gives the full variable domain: NAGVMQNPRHLVRRRGQEARLRCSPMKGHSHVYWYRQLPEEGLKFMVYLQKENIIDESGMPKERFSAEFPKEGPSILRIQQVVRGDSAAYFCASSPMSDTQYFGPGTRLTVL.

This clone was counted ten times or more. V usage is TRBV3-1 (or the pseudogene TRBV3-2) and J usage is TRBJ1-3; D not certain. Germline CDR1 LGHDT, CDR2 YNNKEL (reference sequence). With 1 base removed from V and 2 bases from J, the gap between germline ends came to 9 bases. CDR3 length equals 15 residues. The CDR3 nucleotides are TGTGCCAGCAGCCAAGGCAGGTGGACTGGAAACACCATATATTTT. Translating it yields CASSQGRWTGNTIYF.

The CDR3 DNA is TGTGCCACCAGCAGAGTCACAGGGGTATCAACTAATGAAAAACTGTTTTTT. Translating it yields CATSRVTGVSTNEKLFF. This chain connects TRBV15 to TRBJ1-4, with TRBD1 identical over 7 bases. The CDR3 spans 17 residues. V trimming: 1 base; J trimming: 0 bases; junction bases outside the gene matches: 5. In germline, CDR1 is LNHNV, CDR2 YYDKDF (reference sequence).

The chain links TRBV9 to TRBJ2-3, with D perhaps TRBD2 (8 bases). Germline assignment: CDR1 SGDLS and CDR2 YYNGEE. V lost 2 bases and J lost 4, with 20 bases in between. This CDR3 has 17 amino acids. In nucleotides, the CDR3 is TGTGCCAGCAGCGTTGGTACAGGGGCGGGGGGCGCAGATACGCAGTATTTT. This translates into CASSVGTGAGGADTQYF.

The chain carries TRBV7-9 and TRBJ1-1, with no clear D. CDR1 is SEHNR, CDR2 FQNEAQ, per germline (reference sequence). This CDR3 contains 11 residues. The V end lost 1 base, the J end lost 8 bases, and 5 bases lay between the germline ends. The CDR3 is CASSLVIEAFF. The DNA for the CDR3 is TGTGCCAGCAGCTTAGTGATAGAAGCTTTCTTT.

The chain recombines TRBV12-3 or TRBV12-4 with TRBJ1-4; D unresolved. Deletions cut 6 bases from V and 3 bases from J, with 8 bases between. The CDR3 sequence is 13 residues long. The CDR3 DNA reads TGTGCCAGCAGCGTGGTGGCTAATGAAAAACTGTTTTTT. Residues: CASSVVANEKLFF.

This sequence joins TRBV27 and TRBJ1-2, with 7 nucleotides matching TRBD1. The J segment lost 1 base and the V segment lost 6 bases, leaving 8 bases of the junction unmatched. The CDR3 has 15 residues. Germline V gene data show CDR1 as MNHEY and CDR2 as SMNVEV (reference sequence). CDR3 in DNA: TGTGCCAGCAGCCGACAGGGAGGCTATAACTATGGCTACACCTTC. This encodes CASSRQGGYNYGYTF.

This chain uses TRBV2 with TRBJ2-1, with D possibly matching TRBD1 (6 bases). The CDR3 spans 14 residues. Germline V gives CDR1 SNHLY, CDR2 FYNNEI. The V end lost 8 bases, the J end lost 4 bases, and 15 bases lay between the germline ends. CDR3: CASPDRLTYNEQFF. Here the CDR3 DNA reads TGTGCCAGCCCGGACAGACTAACATACAATGAGCAGTTCTTC.

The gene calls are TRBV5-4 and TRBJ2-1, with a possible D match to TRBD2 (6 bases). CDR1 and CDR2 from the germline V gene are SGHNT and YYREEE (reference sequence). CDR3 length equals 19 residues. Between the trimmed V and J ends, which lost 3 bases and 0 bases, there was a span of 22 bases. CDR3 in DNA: TGTGCCAGCAGCTCTAAACCGGGACTGAAATATAGCTCCTACAATGAGCAGTTCTTC. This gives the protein CASSSKPGLKYSSYNEQFF. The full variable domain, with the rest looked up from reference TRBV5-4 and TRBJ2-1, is ETGVTQSPTHLIKTRGQQVTLRCSSQSGHNTVSWYQQALGQGPQFIFQYYREEENGRGNFPPRFSGLQFPNYSSELNVNALELDDSALYLCASSSKPGLKYSSYNEQFFGPGTRLTVL.

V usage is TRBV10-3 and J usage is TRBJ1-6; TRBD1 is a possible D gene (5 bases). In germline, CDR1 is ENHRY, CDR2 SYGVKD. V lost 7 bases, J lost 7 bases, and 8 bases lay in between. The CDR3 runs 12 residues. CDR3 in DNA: TGTGCCATCAACGGACAAAATTCACCCCTCCACTTT. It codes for CAINGQNSPLHF.

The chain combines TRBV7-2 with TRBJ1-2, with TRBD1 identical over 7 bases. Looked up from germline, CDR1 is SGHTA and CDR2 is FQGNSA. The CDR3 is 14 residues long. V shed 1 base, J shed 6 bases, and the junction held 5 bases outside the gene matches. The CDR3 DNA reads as TGTGCCAGCAGCTTAGGACAGGGTGGTAATGGCTACACCTTC. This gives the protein CASSLGQGGNGYTF. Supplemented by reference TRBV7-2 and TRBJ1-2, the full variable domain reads GAGVSQSPSNKVTEKGKDVELRCDPISGHTALYWYRQSLGQGLEFLIYFQGNSAPDKSGLPSDRFSAERTGGSVSTLTIQRTQQEDSAVYLCASSLGQGGNGYTFGSGTRLTVV.

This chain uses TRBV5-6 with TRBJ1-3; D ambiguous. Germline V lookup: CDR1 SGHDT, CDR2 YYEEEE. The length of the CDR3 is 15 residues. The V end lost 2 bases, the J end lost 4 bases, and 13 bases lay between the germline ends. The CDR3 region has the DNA TGTGCCAGCAGCTTTTGGGGTTTTGGGGGAAACACCATATATTTT. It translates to CASSFWGFGGNTIYF.

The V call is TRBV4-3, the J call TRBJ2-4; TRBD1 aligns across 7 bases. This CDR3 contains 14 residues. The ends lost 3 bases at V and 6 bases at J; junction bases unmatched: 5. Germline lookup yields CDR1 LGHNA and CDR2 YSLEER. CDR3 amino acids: CASSQYRGGNIQYF. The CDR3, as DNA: TGCGCCAGCAGCCAGTACAGGGGCGGAAACATTCAGTACTTC.

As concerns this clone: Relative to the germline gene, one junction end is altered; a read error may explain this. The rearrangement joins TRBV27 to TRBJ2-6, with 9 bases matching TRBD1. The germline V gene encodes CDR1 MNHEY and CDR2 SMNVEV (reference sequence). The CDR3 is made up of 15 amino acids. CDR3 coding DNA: TGCGGGACAGGGTTAAATTCGGGTGGGGCCAACGTCCTGACTTTC. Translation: CGTGLNSGGANVLTF.

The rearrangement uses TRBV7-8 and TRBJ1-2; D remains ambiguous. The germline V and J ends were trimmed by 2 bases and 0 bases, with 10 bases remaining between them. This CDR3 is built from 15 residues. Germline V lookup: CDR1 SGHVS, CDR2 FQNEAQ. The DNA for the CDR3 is TGTGCCAGCAGCTTAAACAGATCTCCTAACTATGGCTACACCTTC. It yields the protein CASSLNRSPNYGYTF.